This entry lists 26 T cell receptor beta chains sequenced from one sample in a study of blood T cells in healthy people across ages (dated by TCRdb to about 2015). Library preparation used 5' RACE. The instrument was an Illumina HiSeq 2500. The second PCR ran for roughly 7 to 11 cycles and used a J-beta primer mix along with a sample-barcoded 5' primer. The raw public reads went through TCRdb reprocessing: fastp at Q25, MiXCR clone calling, in-frame beta chains kept. Duplicate CDR3 protein sequences are folded into a single record with the most common DNA and genes. A total of 1.5 million to 2 million distinct CDR3 sequences appear in this sample, roughly 27% of them only once. The ten biggest clones cover about 8% of the sample. The sequenced sample was blood. The receptors come from a woman aged 25 to 39 in good health.

This clonotype was counted only a few times. This chain joins TRBV10-2 and TRBJ1-5, with D unclear. Per the germline V gene, CDR1 is WSHSY and CDR2 is SAAADI. This CDR3 contains 16 residues. Trimming removed 6 bases from V and 2 bases from J, with 17 bases in between. The DNA of the CDR3 is TGCGCCAGCAGGCGGGGAGGCAGGAATGGCAATCAGCCCCAGCATTTT. It codes for CASRRGGRNGNQPQHF.

At least ten counts were recorded for this clonotype. The junction differs from germline at one of its ends, possibly a read error. The genes are TRBV5-1 and TRBJ2-2, with D maybe TRBD1 (6 bases). The CDR3 has 14 amino acids. The germline CDR1 and CDR2 sequences are SGHRS and YFSETQ. This CDR3 reads CASSLGTNTGELFF. The CDR3 DNA reads as TGTGCCAGCAGCTTAGGGACAAACACCGGGGAGCTGTTTTTT.

The chain uses TRBV5-1 and TRBJ2-1; no firm D call. The CDR3 runs 16 residues. The germline CDR1 and CDR2 sequences are SGHRS and YFSETQ. The V gene lost 0 bases and the J gene lost 0 bases, with 10 bases spanning the gap. The CDR3: CASSLAYMSSYNEQFF. CDR3 coding DNA: TGCGCCAGCAGCTTGGCTTACATGAGCTCCTACAATGAGCAGTTCTTC. The full variable domain, with the rest looked up from reference TRBV5-1 and TRBJ2-1, is KAGVTQTPRYLIKTRGQQVTLSCSPISGHRSVSWYQQTPGQGLQFLFEYFSETQRNKGNFPGRFSGRQFSNSRSEMNVSTLELGDSALYLCASSLAYMSSYNEQFFGPGTRLTVL.

This clonotype was detected a few times. The CDR3 loop is CASSYSTMDQETQYF. DNA of the CDR3: TGTGCCAGCAGTTACTCGACGATGGACCAAGAGACCCAGTACTTC. The V gene is TRBV6-6, the J gene TRBJ2-5, with D hard to call. There are 15 residues in the CDR3. V shed 0 bases and J shed 0 bases, with 8 bases lying between them. Germline values: CDR1 MNHNY, CDR2 SVGAGI (reference sequence).

This clonotype has just a few counts. This CDR3 is CASSPGARNYGYTF. CDR3 nucleotides: TGTGCCAGCAGTCCCGGGGCGAGGAACTATGGCTACACCTTC. The V call is TRBV7-9, the J call TRBJ1-2; D is possibly TRBD1 (5 bases). Trimming removed 6 bases at V and 2 bases at J, with 13 bases between. CDR3 length: 14 amino acids. Per the germline V gene, CDR1 is SEHNR and CDR2 is FQNEAQ (reference sequence).

The chain couples TRBV5-5 to TRBJ2-3; D may correspond to TRBD1 or TRBD2 (7 bases each). This CDR3 spans 17 amino acids. Trimming pared 0 bases from V and 3 bases from J, leaving 17 bases between. The germline V gene encodes CDR1 SGHKS and CDR2 YYEKEE (reference sequence). CDR3 nucleotide sequence: TGTGCCAGCAGCTTGGCCAGGGGGGGCGCTGGGACAGATACGCAGTATTTT. Its protein product is CASSLARGGAGTDTQYF.

Turning to this clonotype: A much larger clone is a single base away; this may be a read error. The chain couples TRBV5-1 to TRBJ2-4; 10 nucleotides match TRBD2. V was clipped by 7 bases and J by 13 bases; unmatched bases: 17. CDR3 length equals 15 residues. The germline V gene encodes CDR1 SGHRS and CDR2 YFSETQ. CDR3 sequence reads: CASSLSGRSDNEQYF. The DNA for the CDR3 is TGCGCCAGCTCCCTTAGCGGGAGGAGCGACAATGAGCAGTACTTC.

Many counts were recorded for this clonotype. The chain employs TRBV7-9 and TRBJ2-5; 7 bases match TRBD1. Germline lookup yields CDR1 SEHNR and CDR2 FQNEAQ (reference sequence). The J segment lost 3 bases and the V segment lost 5 bases, leaving 9 bases of the junction unmatched. The CDR3 extends over 15 amino acids. The CDR3 bases are TGTGCCAGCAGCACCGCCGGGACAGCAAAAGAGACCCAGTACTTC. Residues: CASSTAGTAKETQYF.

This clonotype was counted only a few times. V is TRBV12-3 or TRBV12-4 and J is TRBJ2-2, with D possibly TRBD1 on 5 matching bases. The V end was cut by 3 bases, the J end by 4 bases, with 12 bases between. The CDR3 spans 15 residues. The CDR3 DNA follows: TGTGCCAGCAGTTTGATAAGGGGTGGCACCGGGGAGCTGTTTTTT. Protein sequence: CASSLIRGGTGELFF.

The chain couples TRBV12-3 or TRBV12-4 to TRBJ2-1; 7 nucleotides line up with TRBD1. V lost 7 bases, J lost 14 bases, and 17 bases stayed unmatched. The CDR3 loop spans 14 amino acids. DNA for the CDR3: TGTGCCAGCAACCGGGACAGCTTCTACAATGCAGAGTTCTTC. It translates to CASNRDSFYNAEFF.

The gene calls are TRBV7-8 and TRBJ1-2; D is unclear. V lost 1 base and J lost 7, with 16 bases in between. The CDR3 is made up of 15 amino acids. Germline V CDR1 and CDR2: SGHVS, FQNEAQ. The CDR3 bases are TGTGCCAGCAGCTTAGTATCCCATGGTAGCTTTGGCTACACCTTC. Translated, it gives CASSLVSHGSFGYTF.

The V gene is TRBV15, the J gene TRBJ2-4; TRBD2 agrees at 9 bases. CDR1 and CDR2 from the germline V gene are LNHNV and YYDKDF (reference sequence). V lost 2 bases, J lost 13 bases, and 9 bases stayed unmatched. CDR3 length: 14 residues. Here the CDR3 DNA reads TGTGCCACCAGCAGACTAGCGGGACAAAATGAGCAGTACTTC. This translates into CATSRLAGQNEQYF.

This clonotype has a handful of counts. The rearrangement links TRBV20-1 to TRBJ2-5; 8 bases map to TRBD2. The CDR3 is 14 residues long. The trim removed 5 bases at V and 4 bases at J, leaving 9 bases unmatched. The germline gives CDR1 DFQATT, CDR2 SNEGSKA (reference sequence). The DNA of the CDR3 is TGCAGTGCTTTGAATAGCGGGAAGGGAGAGACCCAGTACTTC. Its translation is CSALNSGKGETQYF.

The rearrangement links TRBV5-5 to TRBJ2-1, with 15 bases fitting TRBD2. This CDR3 has 16 amino acids. J was trimmed by 4 bases and V by 4 bases; bases with no gene match: 3. The germline CDR1 and CDR2 sequences are SGHKS and YYEKEE (reference sequence). The CDR3 loop is CASSGGTSGGYNEQFF. The DNA for the CDR3 is TGTGCCAGCAGCGGTGGGACTAGCGGGGGGTACAATGAGCAGTTCTTC.

This clonotype was seen at least ten times. The gene calls are TRBV10-1 and TRBJ2-6; 8 bases are shared with TRBD1. CDR1 and CDR2 (germline): WNHNN, SYGVQD (reference sequence). The CDR3 spans 17 residues. V gave up 6 bases and J gave up 3 bases; unmatched junction bases: 10. The CDR3, as DNA: TGCGCCAGCAGCGAAAGCTCAGGGGGCATTGGGGCCAACGTCCTGACTTTC. Its translation: CASSESSGGIGANVLTF.

The J gene is TRBJ2-3, the V gene TRBV6-1; 11 bases agree with TRBD2. Germline CDR1 is MNHNS and CDR2 is SASEGT. The CDR3 runs to 15 residues. V lost 5 bases, J lost 7 bases, and 8 bases stayed unmatched. The CDR3 DNA reads TGTGCCAGCAGTTATACTAGCGGGGGTGGGAATACGCAGTATTTT. This codes for CASSYTSGGGNTQYF.

The sample holds a few counts of this clonotype. The CDR3 region is CASSSGSGQDYGYTF. The CDR3 nucleotides read TGCGCCAGCAGCTCGGGGTCGGGGCAGGACTATGGCTACACCTTC. The chain carries TRBV5-1 and TRBJ1-2; maybe TRBD1 (5 bases). This CDR3 is 15 amino acids long. Deletions cut 3 bases from V and 3 bases from J, with 15 bases between. Germline loops: CDR1 SGHRS, CDR2 YFSETQ.

This chain uses TRBV5-1 with TRBJ2-1; 10 bases are a match to TRBD2. The CDR3 is 16 residues long. Germline CDR1 is SGHRS and CDR2 is YFSETQ. V was clipped by 7 bases and J by 5 bases; unmatched bases: 12. In DNA form, the CDR3 reads TGCGCCAGCCGACCCCCACTAGCGGGGACCAACAATGAGCAGTTCTTC. Its protein product is CASRPPLAGTNNEQFF.

This clonotype appeared many times. The chain recombines TRBV7-3 with TRBJ2-7; 8 bases line up with TRBD1. CDR3 size: 16 residues. With V trimmed by 1 base and J by 3 bases, 8 bases remained unmatched. The germline CDR1 and CDR2 sequences are SGHTA and FQGTGA. This CDR3 reads CASSLNRTGIYYEQYF. CDR3 coding DNA: TGTGCCAGCAGCTTAAATCGGACAGGGATCTACTACGAGCAGTACTTC.

The chain carries TRBV29-1 and TRBJ1-2; 10 nucleotides match TRBD1. The CDR3 extends over 13 amino acids. Unmatched junction bases numbered 3, after V lost 4 bases and J lost 4 bases. In germline, CDR1 is SQVTM, CDR2 ANQGSEA. The chain's CDR3 is CSVGRQGAYGYTF. The DNA for the CDR3 is TGCAGCGTTGGACGACAGGGGGCCTATGGCTACACCTTC.

The gene calls are TRBV20-1 and TRBJ2-3, with D unclear. CDR3 length: 12 amino acids. The V end was cut by 5 bases, the J end by 6 bases, with 12 bases between. From germline, CDR1 is DFQATT and CDR2 SNEGSKA (reference sequence). CDR3 sequence (DNA): TGCAGTGCTCCCGAGAGGTTCGATACGCAGTATTTT. Its translation is CSAPERFDTQYF.

This chain joins TRBV6-2 or TRBV6-3 and TRBJ2-2; 11 positions match TRBD2. This CDR3 is built from 13 residues. The germline gives CDR1 MNHEY, CDR2 SVGEGT. The junction had 4 bases not matched to a gene; V was cut back by 10 bases and J by 6 bases. The CDR3 DNA follows: TGTGCCACTCAACTAGCGGGAGCCGGGGAGCTGTTTTTT. Amino acid sequence: CATQLAGAGELFF.

This clonotype has just a few counts. The chain has TRBV24-1 and TRBJ2-3, with TRBD2 matching 9 bases. V was clipped by 4 bases and J by 5 bases; unmatched bases: 9. The CDR3 contains 16 residues. CDR1 and CDR2 (germline): KGHDR, SFDVKD. The DNA for the CDR3 is TGTGCCACCAGTGACGTTAGCGGGAGAGGCATAGATACGCAGTATTTT. Translation gives CATSDVSGRGIDTQYF.

This clonotype was seen repeatedly, ten times or more. CDR3 DNA sequence: TGCGCCAGCAGCCAAGGGACAGGGGGTACAGATACGCAGTATTTT. Translating gives CASSQGTGGTDTQYF. The rearrangement uses TRBV4-3 and TRBJ2-3; TRBD1 aligns across 10 bases. The germline V gene has CDR1 LGHNA and CDR2 YSLEER. The CDR3 extends over 15 amino acids. V shed 1 base and J 3 bases; nucleotides not matched to a gene: 1.

In its sample, this clonotype was seen a few times. The gene calls are TRBV12-5 and TRBJ2-7; D remains unclear. Trimming took off 1 base at V and 2 bases at J, with 3 bases between the two ends. CDR1 LGHNT and CDR2 FRNRAP come from the germline V gene. The CDR3 is made up of 12 amino acids. CDR3 coding DNA: TGTGCTAGTGGTTTGGAAACCTACGAGCAGTACTTC. Translation gives CASGLETYEQYF.

Ten or more counts support this clonotype. This chain links TRBV7-9 with TRBJ2-7; TRBD1 or TRBD2 may be the D gene (5 bases each). Germline loops: CDR1 SEHNR, CDR2 FQNEAQ (reference sequence). V lost 5 bases and J 6 bases, leaving 23 bases between the germline ends. The CDR3 spans 16 residues. The CDR3 reads CASSPPGRPWWGEQYF. CDR3 DNA: TGTGCCAGCAGCCCCCCGGGGCGGCCCTGGTGGGGCGAGCAGTACTTC.